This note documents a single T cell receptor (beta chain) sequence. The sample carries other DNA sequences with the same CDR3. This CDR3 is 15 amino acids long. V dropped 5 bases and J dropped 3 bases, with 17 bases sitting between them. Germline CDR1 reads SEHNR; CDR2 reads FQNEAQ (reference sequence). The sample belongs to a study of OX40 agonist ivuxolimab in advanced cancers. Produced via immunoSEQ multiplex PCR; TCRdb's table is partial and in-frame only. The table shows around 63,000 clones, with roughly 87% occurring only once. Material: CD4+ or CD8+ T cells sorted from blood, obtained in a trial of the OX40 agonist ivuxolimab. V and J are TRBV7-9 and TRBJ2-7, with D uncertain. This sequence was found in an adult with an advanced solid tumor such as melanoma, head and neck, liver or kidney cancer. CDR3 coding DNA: TGTGCCAGCAGCCCAGAAGGGTCATCTAGCTACGAGCAGTACTTC. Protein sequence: CASSPEGSSSYEQYF.